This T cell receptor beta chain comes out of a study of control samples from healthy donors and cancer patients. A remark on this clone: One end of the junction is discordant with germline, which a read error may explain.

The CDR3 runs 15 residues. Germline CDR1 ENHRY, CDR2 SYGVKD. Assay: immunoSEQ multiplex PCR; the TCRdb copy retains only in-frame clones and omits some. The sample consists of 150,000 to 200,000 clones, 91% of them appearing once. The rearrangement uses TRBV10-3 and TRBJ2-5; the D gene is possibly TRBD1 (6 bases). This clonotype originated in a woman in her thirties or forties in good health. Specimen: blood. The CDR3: CAISQSGRGQETQYF. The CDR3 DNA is TGTGCCATCAGTCAGTCGGGCAGGGGCCAAGAGACCCAGTACTTC.